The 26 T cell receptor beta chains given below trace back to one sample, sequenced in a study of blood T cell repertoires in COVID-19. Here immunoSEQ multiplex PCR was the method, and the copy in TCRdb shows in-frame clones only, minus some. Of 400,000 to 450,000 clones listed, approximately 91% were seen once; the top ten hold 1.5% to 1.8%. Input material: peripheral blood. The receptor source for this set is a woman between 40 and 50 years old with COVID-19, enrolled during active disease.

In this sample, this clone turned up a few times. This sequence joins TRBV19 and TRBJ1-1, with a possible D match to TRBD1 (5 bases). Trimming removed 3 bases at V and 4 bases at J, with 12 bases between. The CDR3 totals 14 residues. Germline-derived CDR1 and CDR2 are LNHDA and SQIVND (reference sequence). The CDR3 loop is CASSMSGLSTEAFF. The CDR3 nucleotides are TGTGCCAGTAGTATGTCAGGGTTGAGCACTGAAGCTTTCTTT.

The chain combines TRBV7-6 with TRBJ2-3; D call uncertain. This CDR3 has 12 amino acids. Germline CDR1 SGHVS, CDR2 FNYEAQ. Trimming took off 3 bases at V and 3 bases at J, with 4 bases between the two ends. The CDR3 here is CASSFRTDTQYF. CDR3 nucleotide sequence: TGTGCCAGCAGCTTCAGAACAGATACGCAGTATTTT.

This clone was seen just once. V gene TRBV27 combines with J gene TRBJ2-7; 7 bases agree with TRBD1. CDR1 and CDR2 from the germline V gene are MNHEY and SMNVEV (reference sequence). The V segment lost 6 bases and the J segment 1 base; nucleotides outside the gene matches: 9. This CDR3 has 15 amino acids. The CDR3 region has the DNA TGTGCCAGCAGCCCTCTCCGGGACAGTTCCTACGAGCAGTACTTC. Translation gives CASSPLRDSSYEQYF.

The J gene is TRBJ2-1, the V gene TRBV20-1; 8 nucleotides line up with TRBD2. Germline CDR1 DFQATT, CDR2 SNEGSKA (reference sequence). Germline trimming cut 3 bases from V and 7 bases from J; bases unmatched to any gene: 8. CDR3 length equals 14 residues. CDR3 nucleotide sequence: TGCAGTGCTAGTCCGGGACTAGGCGTTAATGAGCAGTTCTTC. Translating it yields CSASPGLGVNEQFF.

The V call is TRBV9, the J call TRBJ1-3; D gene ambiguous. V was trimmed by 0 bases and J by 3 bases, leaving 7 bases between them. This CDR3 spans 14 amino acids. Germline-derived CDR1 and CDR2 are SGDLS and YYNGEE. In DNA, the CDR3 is TGTGCCAGCAGCGTAGCTAGAGATGGAAACACCATATATTTT. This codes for CASSVARDGNTIYF.

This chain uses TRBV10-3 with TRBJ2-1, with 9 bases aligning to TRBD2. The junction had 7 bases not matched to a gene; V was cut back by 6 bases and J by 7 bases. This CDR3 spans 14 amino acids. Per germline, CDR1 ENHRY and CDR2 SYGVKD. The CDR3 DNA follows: TGTGCCATCAGCGTAGCGGGAGAGTCAAATGAGCAGTTCTTC. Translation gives CAISVAGESNEQFF.

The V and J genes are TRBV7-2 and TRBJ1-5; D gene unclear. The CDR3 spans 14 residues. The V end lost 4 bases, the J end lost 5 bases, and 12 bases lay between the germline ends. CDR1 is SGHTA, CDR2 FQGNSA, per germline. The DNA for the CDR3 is TGTGCCAGCAGCTCAAATGTGAGGGATCAGCCCCAGCATTTT. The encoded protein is CASSSNVRDQPQHF.

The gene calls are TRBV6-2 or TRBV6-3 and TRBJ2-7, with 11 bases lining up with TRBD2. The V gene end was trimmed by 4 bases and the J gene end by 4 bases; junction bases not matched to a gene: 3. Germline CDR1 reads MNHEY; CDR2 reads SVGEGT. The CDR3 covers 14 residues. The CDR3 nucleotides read TGTGCCAGCAGTTCGGGACTAGCGGTGTACGAGCAGTACTTC. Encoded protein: CASSSGLAVYEQYF.

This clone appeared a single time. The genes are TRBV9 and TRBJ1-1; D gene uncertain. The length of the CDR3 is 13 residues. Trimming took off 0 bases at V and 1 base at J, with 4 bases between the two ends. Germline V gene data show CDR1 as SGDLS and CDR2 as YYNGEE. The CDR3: CASSVGANTEAFF. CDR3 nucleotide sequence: TGTGCCAGCAGCGTAGGGGCGAACACTGAAGCTTTCTTT.

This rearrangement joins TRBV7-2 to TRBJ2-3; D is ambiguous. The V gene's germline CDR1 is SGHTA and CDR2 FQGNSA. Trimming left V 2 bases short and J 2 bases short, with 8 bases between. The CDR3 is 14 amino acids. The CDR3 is CASSLNTATDTQYF. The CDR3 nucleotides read TGTGCCAGCAGCTTAAATACAGCCACAGATACGCAGTATTTT.

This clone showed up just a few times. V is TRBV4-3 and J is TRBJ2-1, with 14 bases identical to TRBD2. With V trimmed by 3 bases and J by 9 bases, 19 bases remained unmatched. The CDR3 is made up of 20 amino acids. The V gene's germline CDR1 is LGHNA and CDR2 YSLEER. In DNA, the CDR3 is TGCGCCAGCAGCCAGGGGTCTGTTAATCCGGGGACTAGCGGGAGTGGTGAGCAGTTCTTC. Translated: CASSQGSVNPGTSGSGEQFF.

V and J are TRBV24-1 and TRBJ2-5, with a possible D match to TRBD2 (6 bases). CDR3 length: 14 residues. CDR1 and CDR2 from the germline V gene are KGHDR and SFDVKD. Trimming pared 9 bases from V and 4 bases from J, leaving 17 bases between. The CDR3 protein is CATRNGGLGETQYF. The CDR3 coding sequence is TGTGCCACCCGTAATGGAGGGTTAGGAGAGACCCAGTACTTC.

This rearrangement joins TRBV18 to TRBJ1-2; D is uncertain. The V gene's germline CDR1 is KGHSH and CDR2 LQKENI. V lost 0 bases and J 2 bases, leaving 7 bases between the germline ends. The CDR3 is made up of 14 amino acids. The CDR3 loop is CASSPPGENYGYTF. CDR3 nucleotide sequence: TGTGCCAGCTCACCACCGGGAGAAAACTATGGCTACACCTTC.

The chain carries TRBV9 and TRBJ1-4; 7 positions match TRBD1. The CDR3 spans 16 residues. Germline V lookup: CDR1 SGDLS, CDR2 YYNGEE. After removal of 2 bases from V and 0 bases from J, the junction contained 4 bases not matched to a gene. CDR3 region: CASSVGDRATNEKLFF. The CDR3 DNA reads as TGTGCCAGCAGCGTCGGAGACAGGGCAACTAATGAAAAACTGTTTTTT. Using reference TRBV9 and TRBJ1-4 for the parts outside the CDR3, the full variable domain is DSGVTQTPKHLITATGQRVTLRCSPRSGDLSVYWYQQSLDQGLQFLIQYYNGEERAKGNILERFSAQQFPDLHSELNLSSLELGDSALYFCASSVGDRATNEKLFFGSGTQLSVL.

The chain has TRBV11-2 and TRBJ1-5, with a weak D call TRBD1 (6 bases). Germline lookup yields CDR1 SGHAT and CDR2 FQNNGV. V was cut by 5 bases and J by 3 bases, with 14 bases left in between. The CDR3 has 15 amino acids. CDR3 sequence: CASSPRGGTNQPQHF. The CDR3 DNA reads TGTGCCAGCAGCCCTCGTGGGGGCACCAATCAGCCCCAGCATTTT. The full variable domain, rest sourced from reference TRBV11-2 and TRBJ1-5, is EAGVAQSPRYKIIEKRQSVAFWCNPISGHATLYWYQQILGQGPKLLIQFQNNGVVDDSQLPKDRFSAERLKGVDSTLKIQPAKLEDSAVYLCASSPRGGTNQPQHFGDGTRLSIL.

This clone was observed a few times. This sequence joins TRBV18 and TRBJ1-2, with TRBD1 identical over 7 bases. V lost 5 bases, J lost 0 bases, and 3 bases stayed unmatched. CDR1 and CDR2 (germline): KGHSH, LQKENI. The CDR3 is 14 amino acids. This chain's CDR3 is CASSSDRANYGYTF. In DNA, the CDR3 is TGTGCCAGCTCATCCGACAGGGCTAACTATGGCTACACCTTC.

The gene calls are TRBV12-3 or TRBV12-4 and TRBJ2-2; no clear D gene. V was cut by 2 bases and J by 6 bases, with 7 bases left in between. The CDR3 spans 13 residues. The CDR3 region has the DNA TGTGCCAGCAGTTTATTGGCATCCGGGGAGCTGTTTTTT. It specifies CASSLLASGELFF.

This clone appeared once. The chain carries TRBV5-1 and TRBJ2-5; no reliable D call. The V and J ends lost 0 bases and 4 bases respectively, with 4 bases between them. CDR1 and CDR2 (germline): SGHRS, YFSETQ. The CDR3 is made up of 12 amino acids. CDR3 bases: TGCGCCAGCAGCTTGGACGGAGAGACCCAGTACTTC. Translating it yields CASSLDGETQYF. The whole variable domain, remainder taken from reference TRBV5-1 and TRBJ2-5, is KAGVTQTPRYLIKTRGQQVTLSCSPISGHRSVSWYQQTPGQGLQFLFEYFSETQRNKGNFPGRFSGRQFSNSRSEMNVSTLELGDSALYLCASSLDGETQYFGPGTRLLVL.

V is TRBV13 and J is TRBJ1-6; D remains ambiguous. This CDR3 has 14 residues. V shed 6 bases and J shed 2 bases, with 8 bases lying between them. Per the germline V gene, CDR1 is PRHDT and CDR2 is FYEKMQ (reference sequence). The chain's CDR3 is CASRTGAYNSPLHF. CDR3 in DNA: TGTGCCAGCAGGACCGGGGCCTATAATTCACCCCTCCACTTT.

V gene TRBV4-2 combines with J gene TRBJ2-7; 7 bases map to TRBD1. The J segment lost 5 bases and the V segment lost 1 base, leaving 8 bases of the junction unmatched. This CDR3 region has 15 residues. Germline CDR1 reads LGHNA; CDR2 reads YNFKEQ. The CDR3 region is CASSQVGDRAHEQYF. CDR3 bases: TGTGCCAGCAGCCAAGTAGGAGACAGGGCCCACGAGCAGTACTTC.

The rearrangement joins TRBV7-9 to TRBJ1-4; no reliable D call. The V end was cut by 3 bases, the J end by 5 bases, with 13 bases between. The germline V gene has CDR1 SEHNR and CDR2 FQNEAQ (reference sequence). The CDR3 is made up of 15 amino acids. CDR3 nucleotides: TGTGCCAGCAGCTTGAGAGGGCCCCCGAATGAAAAACTGTTTTTT. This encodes CASSLRGPPNEKLFF.

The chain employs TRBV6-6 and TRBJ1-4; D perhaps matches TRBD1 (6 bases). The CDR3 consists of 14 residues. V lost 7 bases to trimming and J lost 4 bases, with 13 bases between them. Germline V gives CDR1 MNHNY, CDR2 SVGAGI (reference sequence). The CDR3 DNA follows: TGTGCCAGCATGAGGACAGAGATTAATGAAAAACTGTTTTTT. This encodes CASMRTEINEKLFF.

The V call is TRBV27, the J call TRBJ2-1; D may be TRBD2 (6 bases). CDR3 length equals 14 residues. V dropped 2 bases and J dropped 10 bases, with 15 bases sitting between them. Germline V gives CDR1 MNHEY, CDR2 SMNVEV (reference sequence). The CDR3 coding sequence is TGTGCCAGCAGTTTAAAGGGGAGGCCGGAGGAGCAGTTCTTC. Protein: CASSLKGRPEEQFF.

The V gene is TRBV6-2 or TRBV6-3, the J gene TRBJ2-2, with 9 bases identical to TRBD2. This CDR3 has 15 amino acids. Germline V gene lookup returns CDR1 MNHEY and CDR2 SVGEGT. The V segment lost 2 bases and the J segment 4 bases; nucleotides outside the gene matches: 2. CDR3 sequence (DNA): TGTGCCAGCAGTTACGTACTAGCGGGCACCGGGGAGCTGTTTTTT. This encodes CASSYVLAGTGELFF.

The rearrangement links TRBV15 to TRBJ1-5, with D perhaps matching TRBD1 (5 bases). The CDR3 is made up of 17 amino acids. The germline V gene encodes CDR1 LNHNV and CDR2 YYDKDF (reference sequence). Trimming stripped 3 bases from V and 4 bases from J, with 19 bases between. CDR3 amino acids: CATSRGRMTVNNQPQHF. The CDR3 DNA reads TGTGCCACCAGCAGGGGGAGGATGACAGTAAATAATCAGCCCCAGCATTTT.

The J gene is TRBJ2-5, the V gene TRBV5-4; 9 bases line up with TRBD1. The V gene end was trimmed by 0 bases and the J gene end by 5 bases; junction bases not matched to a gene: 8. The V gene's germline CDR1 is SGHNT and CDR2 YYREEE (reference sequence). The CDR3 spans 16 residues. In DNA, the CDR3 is TGTGCCAGCAGCTTGGCCGGGGGACAGGGTCACGAGACCCAGTACTTC. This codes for CASSLAGGQGHETQYF.